The entry below gives a single T cell receptor (beta chain) sequence along with its context. The antigen is not known. Sample time point: week 5, during vaccination. Alongside topical imiquimod, each dose of vaccine comprised 300 ug of mutant IDH1 20-mer peptide. The method was immunoSEQ multiplex PCR; TCRdb's version includes in-frame clones alone and lacks a portion of them. The sample records 50,000 or so clones, about 86% being singletons. The data derive from a study of a mutant IDH1 vaccine in newly diagnosed glioma. The CDR3 sequence is 16 residues long. J gave up 3 bases and V 4 bases, and 12 bases lay outside the gene matches. In germline, CDR1 is SGHDT, CDR2 YYEEEE.

The sequence derives from a woman aged 45 to 65 with glioma. The material sequenced was PBMCs, taken from a glioma patient whose treatment included an IDH1 peptide vaccine. The V and J genes are TRBV5-6 and TRBJ1-1; 7 bases agree with TRBD1. The CDR3 loop is CASSRWSKGAYTEAFF. Here the CDR3 DNA reads TGTGCCAGCAGCCGTTGGTCAAAGGGGGCGTACACTGAAGCTTTCTTT.